This T cell receptor (beta chain) derives from a study of Ad26.COV2.S vaccination and SARS-CoV-2 variants. Treatment: about 20 received Ad26.COV2.S at low or high dose, single or two shots; roughly 5 received placebo; per-sample allocation not given. All samples were drawn on day 63, counting from the first vaccine or placebo injection. Vaccination employed an Ad26 vector expressing the Wuhan-strain SARS-CoV-2 spike. After removal of 6 bases from V and 2 bases from J, the junction contained 6 bases not matched to a gene. Germline values: CDR1 MNHEY, CDR2 SMNVEV (reference sequence). CDR3 length: 15 residues. Overall study results and limits: Vaccinated individuals (as opposed to placebo recipients) had higher spike-specific TCR breadth.

With respect to this clone: Its target is unknown.

Here immunoSEQ multiplex PCR was the method, and the copy in TCRdb shows in-frame clones only, minus some. This sample carries approximately 300,000 clones, around 84% of them seen once, and the ten largest clones take under 2%. This TCR was sampled from a person aged 18-65 years who received the Ad26.COV2.S COVID-19 vaccine or a placebo. The chain employs TRBV27 and TRBJ1-2; TRBD1 aligns across 10 bases. Sequencing was performed on peripheral blood, taken in a trial of Ad26.COV2.S vaccine versus placebo. The CDR3 nucleotides read TGTGCCAGCAGCCGTGTGGGACAGGGGAACTATGGCTACACCTTC. As protein: CASSRVGQGNYGYTF.